The next 11 T cell receptor beta chains were all read from a single sample in a study of blood T cell repertoires in COVID-19. Repertoires were generated with immunoSEQ multiplex PCR, while TCRdb's copy carries only in-frame clones and drops some. This table holds 120,000 to 150,000 clones, roughly 90% found once. Sequenced: PBMCs or T cells enriched from blood (not recorded which). These receptors were taken from a woman aged 25 to 39 with acute COVID-19.

This clone is a singleton in its sample. V is TRBV24-1 and J is TRBJ2-5, with D unresolved. The CDR3 is made up of 17 amino acids. Germline values: CDR1 KGHDR, CDR2 SFDVKD. Trimming removed 5 bases from V and 2 bases from J, with 20 bases in between. The CDR3 DNA follows: TGTGCCACCAGTGGTAGTGCCGGCACAGTTTCTCAAGAGACCCAGTACTTC. This sequence encodes CATSGSAGTVSQETQYF.

The chain has TRBV30 and TRBJ1-5, with D unresolved. Looked up from germline, CDR1 is GTSNPN and CDR2 is SVGIG (reference sequence). CDR3 size: 14 residues. V dropped 1 base and J dropped 6 bases, with 13 bases sitting between them. CDR3 loop: CAWSGGETIQPQHF. CDR3 DNA sequence: TGTGCCTGGAGTGGGGGAGAAACAATTCAGCCCCAGCATTTT.

This chain uses TRBV7-9 with TRBJ2-1; D is unresolved. V lost 8 bases and J lost 5, with 7 bases in between. Germline lookup yields CDR1 SEHNR and CDR2 FQNEAQ (reference sequence). The CDR3 spans 11 residues. The CDR3 here is CASDTDNEQFF. The CDR3 DNA reads TGTGCCAGCGACACTGACAATGAGCAGTTCTTC.

The rearrangement joins TRBV27 to TRBJ2-1; 12 bases match TRBD2. Looked up from germline, CDR1 is MNHEY and CDR2 is SMNVEV (reference sequence). Trimming at V came to 2 bases and at J to 1 base, leaving 6 bases not matched to a gene. There are 18 residues in the CDR3. This CDR3 reads CASSLGTSGRPSYNEQFF. Here the CDR3 DNA reads TGTGCCAGCAGTTTAGGGACTAGCGGGCGGCCATCCTACAATGAGCAGTTCTTC.

J is TRBJ1-1 and V is TRBV10-3, with D perhaps matching TRBD1 (6 bases). Trimming pared 9 bases from V and 1 base from J, leaving 12 bases between. Germline V gene lookup returns CDR1 ENHRY and CDR2 SYGVKD. The CDR3 length is 13 residues. The CDR3 DNA follows: TGTGCCATTCGACAGGACGGGAACACTGAAGCTTTCTTT. Residues: CAIRQDGNTEAFF.

This clone is a singleton in its sample. The rearrangement uses TRBV4-3 and TRBJ1-1, with 7 bases matching TRBD1. CDR1 LGHNA and CDR2 YSLEER come from the germline V gene. V shed 0 bases, J shed 4 bases, and the junction held 5 bases outside the gene matches. This CDR3 comprises 15 residues. The CDR3 nucleotides read TGCGCCAGCAGCCAAGATGCGCAGGGGGGCACTGAAGCTTTCTTT. Its protein is CASSQDAQGGTEAFF.

This rearrangement joins TRBV18 to TRBJ1-4, with TRBD1 as a possible D gene (6 bases). V lost 2 bases to trimming and J lost 7 bases, with 14 bases between them. The CDR3 is 15 residues long. The germline gives CDR1 KGHSH, CDR2 LQKENI. The DNA for the CDR3 is TGTGCCAGCTCACCAACAGGGTCTTACAGTGAAAAACTGTTTTTT. This translates into CASSPTGSYSEKLFF.

The chain is built from TRBV5-5 and TRBJ1-1; no firm D call. This CDR3 has 13 residues. CDR1 and CDR2 (germline): SGHKS, YYEKEE (reference sequence). The V end was cut by 1 base, the J end by 0 bases, with 4 bases between. DNA of the CDR3: TGTGCCAGCAGCTTGTTAATGAACACTGAAGCTTTCTTT. This codes for CASSLLMNTEAFF.

In nucleotides, the CDR3 is TGCGCCAGCAGCTTTGGCAGGGACACTGAAGCTTTCTTT. Its protein is CASSFGRDTEAFF. V and J are TRBV5-1 and TRBJ1-1, with a weak D call TRBD1 (5 bases). V was clipped by 2 bases and J by 3 bases, with 8 bases between them. The CDR3 consists of 13 residues. Germline values: CDR1 SGHRS, CDR2 YFSETQ.

A single count supports this clone. The V call is TRBV2, the J call TRBJ2-3; 11 bases are a match to TRBD2. Germline values: CDR1 SNHLY, CDR2 FYNNEI. J was trimmed by 6 bases and V by 6 bases; bases with no gene match: 11. The length of the CDR3 is 16 residues. The CDR3 DNA sequence: TGTGCCAGCAGCCGTACCACTAGCGGGAGATCTGATACGCAGTATTTT. Protein sequence: CASSRTTSGRSDTQYF.

The chain combines TRBV6-6 with TRBJ1-2; a weak D match, TRBD1 (5 bases). Trimming took off 5 bases at V and 7 bases at J, with 14 bases between the two ends. The CDR3 totals 13 residues. Germline V gives CDR1 MNHNY, CDR2 SVGAGI (reference sequence). The DNA of the CDR3 is TGTGCCAGCAGTCCACAGGCAGAAACTGGCTACACCTTC. Translation gives CASSPQAETGYTF.